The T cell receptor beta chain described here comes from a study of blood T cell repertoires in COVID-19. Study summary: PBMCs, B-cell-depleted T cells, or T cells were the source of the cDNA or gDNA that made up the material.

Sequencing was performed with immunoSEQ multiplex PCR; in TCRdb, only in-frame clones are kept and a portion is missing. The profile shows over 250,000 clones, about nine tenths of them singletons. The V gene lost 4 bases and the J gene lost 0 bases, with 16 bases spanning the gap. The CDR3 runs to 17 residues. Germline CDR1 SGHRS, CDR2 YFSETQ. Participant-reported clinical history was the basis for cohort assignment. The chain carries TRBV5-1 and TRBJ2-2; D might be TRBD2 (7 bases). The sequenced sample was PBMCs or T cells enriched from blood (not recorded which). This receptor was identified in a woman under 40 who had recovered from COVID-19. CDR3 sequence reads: CASSPKGEGSNTGELFF. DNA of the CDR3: TGCGCCAGCAGCCCAAAGGGGGAGGGATCGAACACCGGGGAGCTGTTTTTT.